This T cell receptor beta chain was profiled in a study of control samples from healthy donors and cancer patients. Libraries were prepared by immunoSEQ multiplex PCR; TCRdb keeps only in-frame clonotypes and omits some of them. The data contain about 120,000 clones, 70% to 90% of them singletons. V lost 1 base and J lost 4, with 11 bases in between. From germline, CDR1 is SEHNR and CDR2 FQNEAQ (reference sequence). This CDR3 has 15 residues. This receptor was obtained from a man aged 35-49 years in good health. The chain employs TRBV7-9 and TRBJ1-5; D is uncertain. The material sequenced was blood. The CDR3 DNA reads TGTGCCAGCAGCTTAGGGACTCTAGTTAATCAGCCCCAGCATTTT. Translated, it gives CASSLGTLVNQPQHF.